The sequence of this TCR beta chain was determined in a study of blood T cell repertoires in COVID-19. The wider study: Collection of acute and convalescent COVID-19 samples took place in the United States, Italy and Spain. PBMCs, B-cell-depleted T cells, or T cells provided the cDNA or gDNA that made up the material.

This clone has only a few counts. Different DNA sequences within this sample yield the same CDR3. This study enrolled people aged roughly 18 to 89 from approximately 24 US geographic areas. Two consecutive negative NP/OP PCR tests, clearance, or resolved symptoms defined Cohort 3 recovery. Sequencing used immunoSEQ multiplex PCR; TCRdb keeps in-frame clones, though not all of them. The data contain 350,000 to 450,000 clones, roughly 80% of them singletons. Germline V CDR1 and CDR2: MNHEY, SVGAGI. Losses at the gene ends were 6 bases for V and 3 bases for J; bases not matched to a gene: 2. CDR3 length: 13 amino acids.

This TCR came from a woman in her 50s who had recovered from COVID-19. Sequenced sample: PBMCs or T cells enriched from blood (not recorded which). This chain joins TRBV6-5 and TRBJ1-2, with 9 bases aligning to TRBD1. The CDR3 bases are TGTGCCAGCAGCCGACAGGGGGACTATGGCTACACCTTC. Amino acids: CASSRQGDYGYTF.